The 31 T cell receptor beta chains below come from one sample, sequenced in a study of T cells in Graves' hyperthyroidism and ophthalmopathy. RNA transcripts were the template for amplifying TCR beta CDR3 regions. RT-PCR in the first round (using the HTBI primer set) targeted the TCR CDR3. Each CDR3 protein is one row after TCRdb ran MiXCR on the multiplex PCR reads. This table has some 270,000 distinct CDR3 sequences, approximately 12% appearing once. Sequencing input: blood. The receptors stem from a woman in her 30s with Graves' hyperthyroidism that later progressed to Graves' ophthalmopathy.

The gene calls are TRBV7-9 and TRBJ2-1; D might be TRBD2 (5 bases). The CDR3 totals 13 residues. V was clipped by 5 bases and J by 12 bases, with 17 bases between them. CDR1 is SEHNR, CDR2 FQNEAQ, per germline (reference sequence). CDR3 amino acids: CASSPEEVVGQFF. CDR3 bases: TGTGCCAGCAGCCCTGAGGAGGTGGTTGGGCAGTTCTTC.

Many counts were recorded for this clonotype. The chain carries TRBV13 and TRBJ2-5; 10 nucleotides match TRBD2. The J segment lost 2 bases and the V segment lost 5 bases, leaving 2 bases of the junction unmatched. The CDR3 sequence is 14 residues long. Germline lookup yields CDR1 PRHDT and CDR2 FYEKMQ (reference sequence). DNA of the CDR3: TGTGCCAGCAGCCGGACTAGCGGACAAGAGACCCAGTACTTC. Protein: CASSRTSGQETQYF.

This clonotype was counted ten times or more. The rearrangement links TRBV7-2 to TRBJ2-3; TRBD2 aligns across 10 bases. CDR1 is SGHTA and CDR2 is FQGNSA in the germline V gene. V was pared by 6 bases and J by 3 bases, with 3 bases of the junction left unmatched. The CDR3 extends over 14 amino acids. The CDR3 loop is CASRAGLATDTQYF. Here the CDR3 DNA reads TGTGCCAGCAGGGCGGGACTAGCGACAGATACGCAGTATTTT.

The rearrangement uses TRBV20-1 and TRBJ1-6; unclear D gene. Trimming removed 0 bases at V and 0 bases at J, with 12 bases between. The CDR3 extends over 17 amino acids. In germline, CDR1 is DFQATT, CDR2 SNEGSKA (reference sequence). CDR3 protein: CSARDGVTSSYNSPLHF. Here the CDR3 DNA reads TGCAGTGCTAGAGATGGCGTCACGAGCTCCTATAATTCACCCCTCCACTTT.

This clonotype came up many times. The genes are TRBV7-3 and TRBJ2-1; 11 bases fit TRBD2. CDR3 length: 17 residues. CDR1 and CDR2 from the germline V gene are SGHTA and FQGTGA. Trimming removed 1 base from V and 7 bases from J; junction bases left unmatched: 9. The CDR3 is CASSLILAGAGENEQFF. In DNA, the CDR3 is TGTGCCAGCAGCTTAATACTAGCGGGGGCGGGGGAAAATGAGCAGTTCTTC.

This clonotype was counted many times. The junction departs from the called germline gene at one end, perhaps through a read error. The chain employs TRBV7-7 and TRBJ2-2; the D gene could be TRBD1 or TRBD2 (6 bases each). Germline CDR1 reads SSHAT; CDR2 reads FNYEAQ (reference sequence). The CDR3 runs 17 residues. This CDR3 reads CASSPAGYLEGAGELFF. The CDR3 DNA follows: TGTGCTAGCAGCCCAGCCGGTTACCTGGAGGGGGCCGGGGAGCTGTTTTTT.

This chain's CDR3 is CASSKRGLTSPRESEQFF. The CDR3 region has the DNA TGTGCCAGCAGCAAAAGGGGGTTGACTAGCCCCCGGGAAAGTGAGCAGTTCTTC. The chain has TRBV6-2 or TRBV6-3 and TRBJ2-1; perhaps TRBD2 as D (7 bases). Germline assignment: CDR1 MNHEY and CDR2 SVGEGT. Trimming left V 6 bases short and J 9 bases short, with 30 bases between. The CDR3 runs to 18 residues.

This clonotype was counted ten times or more. The CDR3 here is CSARSVGVSPRTEAFF. The CDR3 nucleotides are TGCAGTGCTAGAAGTGTCGGAGTCTCCCCGAGGACTGAAGCTTTCTTT. V usage is TRBV20-1 and J usage is TRBJ1-1; D call uncertain. Germline V lookup: CDR1 DFQATT, CDR2 SNEGSKA (reference sequence). There are 16 residues in the CDR3. V gave up 2 bases and J gave up 5 bases, with 21 bases separating them.

J is TRBJ2-7 and V is TRBV6-1; no clear D. V was trimmed by 3 bases and J by 0 bases, leaving 6 bases between them. The CDR3 extends over 13 amino acids. Looked up from germline, CDR1 is MNHNS and CDR2 is SASEGT. In DNA form, the CDR3 reads TGTGCCAGCAGTGACGGCAACTCCTACGAGCAGTACTTC. Translated: CASSDGNSYEQYF.

V is TRBV5-4 and J is TRBJ2-1; 9 bases are a match to TRBD2. Germline assignment: CDR1 SGHNT and CDR2 YYREEE (reference sequence). Trimming at V came to 4 bases and at J to 4 bases, leaving 3 bases not matched to a gene. The CDR3 totals 14 residues. The DNA of the CDR3 is TGTGCCAGCAGCGAACTAGCGGGTTACAATGAGCAGTTCTTC. Residues: CASSELAGYNEQFF.

This clonotype was seen many times. The chain links TRBV6-6 to TRBJ1-1; no clear D gene. The germline V gene encodes CDR1 MNHNY and CDR2 SVGAGI (reference sequence). V gave up 2 bases and J gave up 2 bases, with 6 bases separating them. The CDR3 totals 13 residues. In nucleotides, the CDR3 is TGTGCCAGCAGTTACCTGGGAAACACTGAAGCTTTCTTT. Translated: CASSYLGNTEAFF.

This clonotype was seen ten or more times. The chain couples TRBV24-1 to TRBJ2-1; D possibly corresponds to TRBD2 (5 bases). The germline gives CDR1 KGHDR, CDR2 SFDVKD. V lost 1 base, J lost 5 bases, and 23 bases lay in between. This CDR3 is 19 amino acids long. CDR3 sequence: CATSDFAASGKEEHNEQFF. The DNA for the CDR3 is TGTGCCACCAGTGATTTTGCGGCTTCCGGGAAAGAGGAACACAATGAGCAGTTCTTC.

This clonotype occurred many times. This chain uses TRBV7-9 with TRBJ2-1; no reliable D call. CDR3 length: 16 residues. Germline CDR1 is SEHNR and CDR2 is FQNEAQ (reference sequence). Trimming stripped 0 bases from V and 1 base from J, with 10 bases between. This CDR3 reads CASSLAPARSYNEQFF. The CDR3 nucleotides read TGTGCCAGCAGCTTAGCCCCAGCGCGATCCTACAATGAGCAGTTCTTC.

This clonotype was recorded at least ten times. V is TRBV20-1 and J is TRBJ2-5; D not resolved. Germline CDR1 is DFQATT and CDR2 is SNEGSKA (reference sequence). The CDR3 extends over 13 amino acids. Trimming removed 7 bases from V and 7 bases from J, with 19 bases in between. The DNA of the CDR3 is TGCAGTGTTAACTGGGTGGAGATGGTGACCCAGTACTTC. Encoded protein: CSVNWVEMVTQYF.

V usage is TRBV27 and J usage is TRBJ2-7; 13 nucleotides match TRBD2. Germline CDR1 reads MNHEY; CDR2 reads SMNVEV (reference sequence). This CDR3 is 15 amino acids long. Trimming cost V 5 bases and J 6 bases; bases outside gene matches: 7. The CDR3 nucleotides read TGTGCCAGCAGTCTCGGGACTAGCGGGATTGTCGAGCAGTACTTC. It specifies CASSLGTSGIVEQYF.

Details on this clonotype: This may be a read error, as it is one base from a much larger clone. The genes are TRBV6-1 and TRBJ2-7, with D possibly TRBD2 on 7 matching bases. The CDR3 is made up of 16 amino acids. The V gene's germline CDR1 is MNHNS and CDR2 SASEGT. CDR3: CASRARGASNSYEQHF. CDR3 DNA: TGTGCCAGCAGGGCCCGGGGGGCCAGCAATTCCTACGAGCAGCACTTC.

This chain uses TRBV4-2 with TRBJ1-1, with D perhaps TRBD1 (5 bases). The germline CDR1 and CDR2 sequences are LGHNA and YNFKEQ. V was pared by 0 bases and J by 0 bases, with 11 bases between. This CDR3 spans 16 amino acids. CDR3 bases: TGTGCCAGCAGCCAAGATGGGGCTAACATGAACACTGAAGCTTTCTTT. This codes for CASSQDGANMNTEAFF.

There are many counts of this clonotype. The chain couples TRBV4-2 to TRBJ2-3; D is possibly TRBD2 (5 bases). Germline V gene sequence: CDR1 LGHNA, CDR2 YNFKEQ. The CDR3 covers 13 residues. Trimming cost V 1 base and J 7 bases, with 9 bases left between them. In DNA form, the CDR3 reads TGTGCCAGCAGCCAAGGAGCGGACCATACGCAGTATTTT. This translates into CASSQGADHTQYF.

This clonotype was detected ten times or more. The chain recombines TRBV7-9 with TRBJ2-7, with a possible D match to TRBD2 (5 bases). The V end lost 2 bases, the J end lost 9 bases, and 23 bases lay between the germline ends. The CDR3 is 16 amino acids. The germline CDR1 and CDR2 sequences are SEHNR and FQNEAQ (reference sequence). The CDR3 sequence is CASSLNIEGPRLGQYF. CDR3 in DNA: TGTGCCAGCAGCTTAAATATCGAGGGCCCCCGCCTGGGGCAGTACTTC. The full variable domain, in which reference TRBV7-9 and TRBJ2-7 provide the parts outside the CDR3, is DTGVSQNPRHKITKRGQNVTFRCDPISEHNRLYWYRQTLGQGPEFLTYFQNEAQLEKSRLLSDRFSAERPKGSFSTLEIQRTEQGDSAMYLCASSLNIEGPRLGQYFGPGTRLTVT.

This clonotype was counted at least ten times. The chain joins TRBV30 to TRBJ2-1; D unresolved. Trimming removed 2 bases from V and 12 bases from J, with 17 bases in between. Germline CDR1 and CDR2: GTSNPN and SVGIG (reference sequence). The CDR3 covers 13 residues. The CDR3 spells CAWSRLAEMGQFF. CDR3 DNA sequence: TGTGCCTGGAGTAGGCTCGCGGAAATGGGGCAGTTCTTC.

This clonotype was picked up many times. V is TRBV11-1 and J is TRBJ2-3; tentatively, D is TRBD2 (5 bases). V lost 4 bases and J 5 bases, leaving 13 bases between the germline ends. This CDR3 comprises 14 residues. CDR1 is SGHAT and CDR2 is FQDESV in the germline V gene (reference sequence). CDR3 amino acids: CASSSRTAKDTQYF. The CDR3 region has the DNA TGTGCCAGCAGCTCCCGGACTGCAAAAGATACGCAGTATTTT.

This clonotype was seen many times. The chain employs TRBV20-1 and TRBJ2-1; D is possibly TRBD2 (5 bases). The V and J ends lost 0 bases and 3 bases respectively, with 12 bases between them. Germline V gene sequence: CDR1 DFQATT, CDR2 SNEGSKA (reference sequence). The CDR3 is made up of 15 amino acids. CDR3 sequence reads: CSARDTERDYNEQFF. The CDR3 DNA follows: TGCAGTGCTAGAGATACCGAGAGGGACTACAATGAGCAGTTCTTC.

This clonotype has just a few counts. The chain joins TRBV14 to TRBJ2-7; D is perhaps TRBD1 or TRBD2 (6 bases each). CDR3 length equals 18 residues. V was shortened by 4 bases and J by 0 bases, with 22 bases between the two germline ends. CDR1 is SGHDN and CDR2 is FVKESK in the germline V gene. The CDR3 DNA is TGTGCCAGCAGCCGATCGGAGGGGGGCCATTCCAGCTCCTACGAGCAGTACTTC. Its protein is CASSRSEGGHSSSYEQYF.

The chain recombines TRBV20-1 with TRBJ1-4; no clear D gene. CDR3 size: 16 residues. CDR1 is DFQATT and CDR2 is SNEGSKA in the germline V gene (reference sequence). Trimming shortened V by 2 bases and J by 4 bases, and 17 bases separated the two germline ends. The CDR3 DNA is TGCAGTGCTAGAAAGGCAGGCGGGAAATTTAATGAAAAACTGTTTTTT. Translated: CSARKAGGKFNEKLFF.

This clonotype was counted ten times or more. The chain joins TRBV28 to TRBJ2-1; D gene uncertain. Germline V CDR1 and CDR2: MDHEN, SYDVKM. Trimming shortened V by 1 base and J by 3 bases, and 13 bases separated the two germline ends. The CDR3 is made up of 16 amino acids. The CDR3 coding sequence is TGTGCCAGCAGTTTATCGGCCCCACTCGTCTACAATGAGCAGTTCTTC. Amino acids: CASSLSAPLVYNEQFF.

In its sample, this clonotype was seen many times. The V call is TRBV24-1, the J call TRBJ2-3; no clear D. Germline values: CDR1 KGHDR, CDR2 SFDVKD. The CDR3 length is 13 residues. V was shortened by 5 bases and J by 1 base, with 6 bases between the two germline ends. The chain's CDR3 is CATSALGTDTQYF. DNA for the CDR3: TGTGCCACCAGTGCCCTAGGCACAGATACGCAGTATTTT.

The chain links TRBV6-1 to TRBJ2-1; 13 bases are a match to TRBD2. Germline CDR1 reads MNHNS; CDR2 reads SASEGT. V shed 4 bases and J 8 bases; nucleotides not matched to a gene: 2. This CDR3 has 14 amino acids. The CDR3 is CASSGTSGSYEQFF. The CDR3 coding sequence is TGTGCCAGCAGTGGGACTAGCGGGAGTTATGAGCAGTTCTTC.

This clonotype was counted ten times or more. The rearrangement links TRBV7-9 to TRBJ2-3, with D unresolved. Germline V gene sequence: CDR1 SEHNR, CDR2 FQNEAQ (reference sequence). The CDR3 is 12 amino acids. CDR3 in amino acids: CGSHQGGDTQYF. Written as DNA, the CDR3 is TGTGGATCGCATCAAGGCGGAGATACGCAGTATTTT.

This clonotype appeared a few times. The chain joins TRBV19 to TRBJ1-1, with D perhaps matching TRBD1 (5 bases). Germline V gives CDR1 LNHDA, CDR2 SQIVND (reference sequence). The CDR3 is 13 residues long. The ends were cut back, 8 bases at V and 4 bases at J, with 14 bases in the middle. CDR3 sequence (DNA): TGTGCCAGTGTTTATTCGGGGGGCACTGAAGCTTTCTTT. Encoded protein: CASVYSGGTEAFF. Drawing the rest from reference TRBV19 and TRBJ1-1, the complete variable domain is DGGITQSPKYLFRKEGQNVTLSCEQNLNHDAMYWYRQDPGQGLRLIYYSQIVNDFQKGDIAEGYSVSREKKESFPLTVTSAQKNPTAFYLCASVYSGGTEAFFGQGTRLTVV.

Comment on this clonotype: One base away lies a much larger clone, so this may be a sequencing read error. The chain employs TRBV6-2 or TRBV6-3 and TRBJ1-6, with a weak D call TRBD1 (5 bases). Germline V gene data show CDR1 as MNHEY and CDR2 as SVGEGT. V was clipped by 8 bases and J by 7 bases, with 18 bases between them. CDR3 length: 15 amino acids. The CDR3 DNA is TGTGCCAGCTCGGCTCGAAGGGGTGGGAATTCACCCCTCCACTTT. Protein: CASSARRGGNSPLHF.

This clonotype was seen many times. V is TRBV5-1 and J is TRBJ2-3; no reliable D call. V was clipped by 0 bases and J by 2 bases, with 7 bases between them. Germline V gives CDR1 SGHRS, CDR2 YFSETQ. The CDR3 length is 14 residues. This CDR3 is CASSLELITDTQYF. Written as DNA, the CDR3 is TGCGCCAGCAGCTTGGAACTGATCACAGATACGCAGTATTTT.